Each of the 27 T cell receptor beta chains below was sequenced from the same sample in a study of blood T cell repertoires in COVID-19. Sequenced by immunoSEQ multiplex PCR; TCRdb stores in-frame clones only, minus some. The top ten hold about 7% of the sample, which has over 300,000 clones, roughly 90% seen once. Sequencing used peripheral blood. These TCRs come from a young man with active or convalescent COVID-19.

The gene calls are TRBV29-1 and TRBJ2-5; 9 bases map to TRBD2. Per germline, CDR1 SQVTM and CDR2 ANQGSEA. The CDR3 loop spans 14 amino acids. V lost 6 bases and J lost 3; bases outside the gene matches: 8. Here the CDR3 DNA reads TGCAGCGTGATAGCGGGAGAGGGGAAAGAGACCCAGTACTTC. Translating it yields CSVIAGEGKETQYF.

CDR3 loop: CASHSLRSSYEQYF. CDR3 in DNA: TGTGCCAGCCATTCGCTCCGGAGCTCCTACGAGCAGTACTTC. The gene calls are TRBV7-9 and TRBJ2-7; D not resolved. Looked up from germline, CDR1 is SEHNR and CDR2 is FQNEAQ (reference sequence). The germline V and J ends were trimmed by 8 bases and 0 bases, with 14 bases remaining between them. The CDR3 extends over 14 amino acids.

V is TRBV7-3 and J is TRBJ2-7; 8 bases are shared with TRBD1. Trimming removed 5 bases from V and 6 bases from J; junction bases left unmatched: 12. Germline CDR1 SGHTA, CDR2 FQGTGA. This CDR3 spans 15 amino acids. The CDR3 DNA follows: TGTGCCAGCAGCCCAGGGACAGGCGACCCTTTCGAGCAGTACTTC. It yields the protein CASSPGTGDPFEQYF.

The chain recombines TRBV11-2 with TRBJ2-1; 12 nucleotides align to TRBD2. Unmatched junction bases numbered 3, after V lost 3 bases and J lost 9 bases. The V gene's germline CDR1 is SGHAT and CDR2 FQNNGV. This CDR3 region has 14 residues. CDR3 sequence reads: CASSFLAGGGEQFF. In DNA form, the CDR3 reads TGTGCCAGCAGCTTTCTAGCGGGGGGGGGTGAGCAGTTCTTC.

This clone was seen a handful of times. The chain recombines TRBV29-1 with TRBJ1-2; D is uncertain. Trimming shortened V by 4 bases and J by 2 bases, and 8 bases separated the two germline ends. Per germline, CDR1 SQVTM and CDR2 ANQGSEA. The CDR3 is 12 residues long. CDR3 protein: CSVVGGNYGYTF. The CDR3, as DNA: TGCAGCGTTGTAGGCGGAAACTATGGCTACACCTTC.

This chain joins TRBV6-5 and TRBJ1-2, with 11 bases fitting TRBD1. This CDR3 contains 15 residues. V was clipped by 2 bases and J by 6 bases; unmatched bases: 5. From germline, CDR1 is MNHEY and CDR2 SVGAGI. The CDR3 sequence is CASSYAGTGGDGYTF. The CDR3, as DNA: TGTGCCAGCAGTTACGCCGGGACAGGGGGGGATGGCTACACCTTC.

This sequence joins TRBV2 and TRBJ2-5; 9 bases are shared with TRBD1. Germline assignment: CDR1 SNHLY and CDR2 FYNNEI. The CDR3 contains 14 residues. The ends lost 7 bases at V and 4 bases at J; junction bases unmatched: 7. CDR3 nucleotide sequence: TGTGCCAGCACTGGACAGGGGATGTTAGAGACCCAGTACTTC. Translated: CASTGQGMLETQYF.

The chain has TRBV25-1 and TRBJ2-2, with D perhaps TRBD1 (6 bases). CDR1 MGHDK and CDR2 SYGVNS come from the germline V gene. Between the trimmed V and J ends, which lost 0 bases and 7 bases, there was a span of 18 bases. The CDR3 contains 17 residues. The chain's CDR3 is CASSEYGSGAGIGELFF. The CDR3 nucleotides read TGTGCCAGCAGTGAATATGGGTCAGGGGCAGGTATCGGGGAGCTGTTTTTT.

The chain employs TRBV10-1 and TRBJ1-2; possibly TRBD1 for D (5 bases). The CDR3 contains 13 residues. Per germline, CDR1 WNHNN and CDR2 SYGVQD (reference sequence). The V end lost 7 bases, the J end lost 4 bases, and 13 bases lay between the germline ends. CDR3 loop: CASTRGGTYGYTF. In DNA, the CDR3 is TGCGCCAGCACGAGAGGCGGGACCTATGGCTACACCTTC.

The chain carries TRBV28 and TRBJ1-1, with no clear D. The germline V gene has CDR1 MDHEN and CDR2 SYDVKM. V was pared by 3 bases and J by 5 bases, with 10 bases between. The CDR3 extends over 13 amino acids. In nucleotides, the CDR3 is TGTGCCAGCAGTTTCAGAGGGATTACTGAAGCTTTCTTT. The encoded protein is CASSFRGITEAFF.

The CDR3 spells CASSVIGRGVRGTEAFF. The CDR3 DNA reads as TGTGCCAGTAGTGTTATAGGCCGGGGGGTTCGGGGCACTGAAGCTTTCTTT. The chain joins TRBV19 to TRBJ1-1; perhaps TRBD1 as D (5 bases). The V and J ends lost 5 bases and 4 bases respectively, with 23 bases between them. The CDR3 has 17 residues. CDR1 and CDR2 (germline): LNHDA, SQIVND (reference sequence). Variable domain in full (rest from reference TRBV19 and TRBJ1-1): DGGITQSPKYLFRKEGQNVTLSCEQNLNHDAMYWYRQDPGQGLRLIYYSQIVNDFQKGDIAEGYSVSREKKESFPLTVTSAQKNPTAFYLCASSVIGRGVRGTEAFFGQGTRLTVV.

CDR3 region: CASSLEASEEWFPETQYF. As DNA, the CDR3 is TGTGCCAGCAGCTTAGAGGCTAGCGAGGAATGGTTCCCGGAGACCCAGTACTTC. J is TRBJ2-5 and V is TRBV7-7; a weak D match, TRBD2 (6 bases). The ends were cut back, 1 base at V and 5 bases at J, with 23 bases in the middle. The CDR3 has 18 amino acids. Germline CDR1 and CDR2: SSHAT and FNYEAQ (reference sequence).

The rearrangement uses TRBV7-2 and TRBJ2-2; no firm D call. Trimming left V 4 bases short and J 6 bases short, with 9 bases between. The CDR3 has 13 residues. Germline lookup yields CDR1 SGHTA and CDR2 FQGNSA. The CDR3 reads CASSSTFPGELFF. The CDR3 DNA is TGTGCCAGCAGCTCGACATTTCCCGGGGAGCTGTTTTTT. Variable domain in full (rest from reference TRBV7-2 and TRBJ2-2): GAGVSQSPSNKVTEKGKDVELRCDPISGHTALYWYRQSLGQGLEFLIYFQGNSAPDKSGLPSDRFSAERTGGSVSTLTIQRTQQEDSAVYLCASSSTFPGELFFGEGSRLTVL.

The gene calls are TRBV19 and TRBJ1-2, with D maybe TRBD1 (5 bases). Trimming cost V 6 bases and J 2 bases, with 10 bases left between them. This CDR3 contains 13 residues. Germline-derived CDR1 and CDR2 are LNHDA and SQIVND (reference sequence). The CDR3 spells CASSTRQNYGYTF. CDR3 sequence (DNA): TGTGCCAGTAGCACGCGACAGAACTATGGCTACACCTTC. Based on the CDR3 plus reference TRBV19 and TRBJ1-2, the full variable domain is DGGITQSPKYLFRKEGQNVTLSCEQNLNHDAMYWYRQDPGQGLRLIYYSQIVNDFQKGDIAEGYSVSREKKESFPLTVTSAQKNPTAFYLCASSTRQNYGYTFGSGTRLTVV.

The chain combines TRBV28 with TRBJ1-4, with D perhaps matching TRBD1 (5 bases). The CDR3 spans 14 residues. Trimming cost V 7 bases and J 8 bases, with 17 bases left between them. Germline CDR1 is MDHEN and CDR2 is SYDVKM. Here the CDR3 reads CASNGGGVLEKLFF. The DNA for the CDR3 is TGTGCCAGCAATGGAGGAGGGGTATTAGAAAAACTGTTTTTT.

V gene TRBV30 combines with J gene TRBJ1-1, with D perhaps TRBD1 (6 bases). CDR1 is GTSNPN, CDR2 SVGIG, per germline (reference sequence). The CDR3 is made up of 14 amino acids. The V end lost 6 bases, the J end lost 6 bases, and 20 bases lay between the germline ends. This chain's CDR3 is CACPAQGRVAEAFF. The CDR3 DNA is TGTGCCTGCCCGGCCCAGGGGCGGGTCGCTGAAGCTTTCTTT.

The V and J genes are TRBV7-2 and TRBJ1-1; tentatively, D is TRBD1 (6 bases). V lost 5 bases and J lost 14, with 18 bases in between. The germline CDR1 and CDR2 sequences are SGHTA and FQGNSA. CDR3 length: 12 residues. CDR3 sequence: CASSIQGNGWFF. DNA of the CDR3: TGTGCCAGCAGCATCCAGGGGAATGGGTGGTTCTTT.

The chain employs TRBV27 and TRBJ1-5, with D perhaps matching TRBD1 (5 bases). The CDR3 loop spans 16 amino acids. Per the germline V gene, CDR1 is MNHEY and CDR2 is SMNVEV (reference sequence). V lost 4 bases, J lost 1 base, and 14 bases lay in between. In DNA form, the CDR3 reads TGTGCCAGCAGTTCCGGGGGGGTGGGAAGCAATCAGCCCCAGCATTTT. It translates to CASSSGGVGSNQPQHF.

This sequence joins TRBV7-2 and TRBJ2-7; TRBD2 might be the D (6 bases). The germline gives CDR1 SGHTA, CDR2 FQGNSA. The V end was cut by 5 bases, the J end by 0 bases, with 23 bases between. This CDR3 spans 18 amino acids. CDR3 DNA: TGTGCCAGCAGCAATCTCGGGAGACGCCTAAGTGCCTCCTACGAGCAGTACTTC. Translation gives CASSNLGRRLSASYEQYF. Based on the CDR3 plus reference TRBV7-2 and TRBJ2-7, the full variable domain is GAGVSQSPSNKVTEKGKDVELRCDPISGHTALYWYRQSLGQGLEFLIYFQGNSAPDKSGLPSDRFSAERTGGSVSTLTIQRTQQEDSAVYLCASSNLGRRLSASYEQYFGPGTRLTVT.

The V gene is TRBV4-3, the J gene TRBJ2-5, with D tentatively TRBD1 (5 bases). CDR1 and CDR2 (germline): LGHNA, YSLEER. V shed 4 bases and J shed 4 bases, with 13 bases lying between them. The CDR3 consists of 14 residues. CDR3 bases: TGCGCCAGCAGCCCCGTAGCCACAGGAGAGACCCAGTACTTC. Amino acids: CASSPVATGETQYF.

The chain couples TRBV5-1 to TRBJ1-2, with 10 positions matching TRBD1. Germline V gene lookup returns CDR1 SGHRS and CDR2 YFSETQ. The CDR3 spans 15 residues. The junction had 11 bases not matched to a gene; V was cut back by 6 bases and J by 6 bases. The CDR3 region is CASKSGTGAINGYTF. DNA for the CDR3: TGCGCCAGCAAATCCGGGACAGGGGCCATTAATGGCTACACCTTC.

The chain recombines TRBV2 with TRBJ1-1; 11 bases match TRBD1. V was clipped by 8 bases and J by 8 bases; unmatched bases: 10. The germline CDR1 and CDR2 sequences are SNHLY and FYNNEI. The CDR3 covers 14 residues. DNA for the CDR3: TGTGCCAGCCCTGAGGGGACAGGGGGACGGGAAGCTTTCTTT. Translated: CASPEGTGGREAFF.

The chain links TRBV7-6 to TRBJ1-2, with 8 positions matching TRBD1. Germline CDR1 SGHVS, CDR2 FNYEAQ. The CDR3 is made up of 17 amino acids. With V trimmed by 5 bases and J by 6 bases, 17 bases remained unmatched. The CDR3 DNA reads TGTGCCAGCAGCCGCCGGACAGGGAAGGTAGATTGGCATGGCTACACCTTC. This gives the protein CASSRRTGKVDWHGYTF.

This chain links TRBV6-5 with TRBJ1-1; D is possibly TRBD1 (5 bases). V was trimmed by 0 bases and J by 6 bases, leaving 14 bases between them. Germline-derived CDR1 and CDR2 are MNHEY and SVGAGI. The CDR3 loop spans 15 amino acids. This CDR3 reads CASSYSAGVMAEAFF. The CDR3 coding sequence is TGTGCCAGCAGTTACTCGGCGGGGGTTATGGCTGAAGCTTTCTTT.

The chain links TRBV5-6 to TRBJ2-3; perhaps TRBD1 as D (6 bases). In germline, CDR1 is SGHDT, CDR2 YYEEEE. Trimming took 4 bases from V and 2 from J, leaving 14 bases between them. The CDR3 runs to 15 residues. Here the CDR3 reads CASSPRGGDTDTQYF. The CDR3 DNA sequence: TGTGCCAGCAGCCCTAGAGGGGGAGACACAGATACGCAGTATTTT.

The chain recombines TRBV9 with TRBJ1-2; D possibly corresponds to TRBD1 (6 bases). CDR3 size: 11 residues. Germline CDR1 SGDLS, CDR2 YYNGEE. Trimming cost V 7 bases and J 8 bases, with 12 bases left between them. This chain's CDR3 is CASGGAGGYTF. For the CDR3, the DNA is TGTGCCAGCGGGGGGGCCGGAGGCTACACCTTC.

This clone has only one observation. The gene calls are TRBV25-1 and TRBJ1-1, with D unclear. The germline V gene has CDR1 MGHDK and CDR2 SYGVNS. V was cut by 5 bases and J by 1 base, with 14 bases left in between. The CDR3 runs 15 residues. CDR3 bases: TGTGCCAGCAGTACCAGGAATCACCAGAACACTGAAGCTTTCTTT. As protein: CASSTRNHQNTEAFF.